One sample yielded the 25 T cell receptor beta chains listed below, sequenced in a study of early T cells in non-severe SARS-CoV-2 infection. TCRdb re-derived calls from the 5' RACE reads in MiXCR, one entry per CDR3 protein. The sample contains around 52,000 distinct CDR3 sequences, roughly 12% of which appear only once. The sample taken for sequencing was whole blood. These receptors were obtained from an adult who was a healthcare worker with PCR-confirmed SARS-CoV-2 infection or an uninfected control (not recorded which).

This clonotype was seen ten or more times. The V and J genes are TRBV20-1 and TRBJ2-7; maybe TRBD2 (6 bases). V dropped 6 bases and J dropped 3 bases, with 15 bases sitting between them. Germline loops: CDR1 DFQATT, CDR2 SNEGSKA (reference sequence). This CDR3 comprises 13 residues. CDR3 in amino acids: CSAPKPGLYEQYF. DNA for the CDR3: TGCAGTGCCCCGAAACCGGGACTCTACGAGCAGTACTTC.

This chain links TRBV7-6 with TRBJ1-1; a weak D match, TRBD1 (6 bases). Germline CDR1 is SGHVS and CDR2 is FNYEAQ. Between the trimmed V and J ends, which lost 5 bases and 3 bases, there was a span of 10 bases. The CDR3 totals 13 residues. The CDR3 loop is CASSPGQHTEAFF. The CDR3 DNA reads as TGTGCCAGCAGCCCCGGACAGCACACTGAAGCTTTCTTT.

V gene TRBV11-2 combines with J gene TRBJ2-3, with TRBD2 identical over 14 bases. Germline V lookup: CDR1 SGHAT, CDR2 FQNNGV. V was clipped by 5 bases and J by 2 bases; unmatched bases: 6. The CDR3 contains 17 residues. The CDR3: CASSTTSGGATTDTQYF. The CDR3 DNA sequence: TGTGCCAGCAGCACGACTAGCGGGGGGGCCACCACAGATACGCAGTATTTT.

This clonotype was seen at least ten times. J is TRBJ2-5 and V is TRBV20-1; 9 bases align to TRBD2. The CDR3 sequence is 14 residues long. V lost 5 bases, J lost 2 bases, and 6 bases stayed unmatched. Germline loops: CDR1 DFQATT, CDR2 SNEGSKA (reference sequence). This CDR3 reads CSAPRLAAQETQYF. The CDR3 region has the DNA TGCAGTGCTCCCCGACTAGCGGCACAAGAGACCCAGTACTTC.

This clonotype appeared many times. J is TRBJ2-3 and V is TRBV14; no clear D. The CDR3 contains 15 residues. Germline V lookup: CDR1 SGHDN, CDR2 FVKESK. V was clipped by 5 bases and J by 1 base, with 13 bases between them. CDR3 sequence: CASSGWVAGTDTQYF. The CDR3 nucleotides are TGTGCCAGCAGCGGATGGGTAGCCGGCACAGATACGCAGTATTTT. The variable domain in full, completed from reference TRBV14 and TRBJ2-3, reads EAGVTQFPSHSVIEKGQTVTLRCDPISGHDNLYWYRRVMGKEIKFLLHFVKESKQDESGMPNNRFLAERTGGTYSTLKVQPAELEDSGVYFCASSGWVAGTDTQYFGPGTRLTVL.

In its sample, this clonotype was seen many times. This chain uses TRBV6-1 with TRBJ2-3; 7 positions agree with TRBD1. CDR3 length: 15 amino acids. The junction had 7 bases not matched to a gene; V was cut back by 4 bases and J by 3 bases. The germline CDR1 and CDR2 sequences are MNHNS and SASEGT. The CDR3 bases are TGTGCCAGCAGTGTAAAGACAGGGATAACAGATACGCAGTATTTT. Protein: CASSVKTGITDTQYF.

This clonotype is a singleton in its sample. CDR3 sequence reads: CASTSGSEQYF. Here the CDR3 DNA reads TGTGCCAGCACGTCGGGCTCCGAGCAGTACTTC. The chain recombines TRBV6-5 with TRBJ2-7; D gene unclear. CDR1 is MNHEY and CDR2 is SVGAGI in the germline V gene. V was trimmed by 7 bases and J by 6 bases, leaving 10 bases between them. The CDR3 spans 11 residues.

The chain uses TRBV25-1 and TRBJ2-1; TRBD2 matches at 9 bases. V lost 6 bases and J lost 8; bases outside the gene matches: 14. Germline assignment: CDR1 MGHDK and CDR2 SYGVNS. The CDR3 loop spans 16 amino acids. DNA for the CDR3: TGTGCCAGCAGCCTCCTGGGGGCGGGAGGGCCCGATGAGCAGTTCTTC. This encodes CASSLLGAGGPDEQFF.

The rearrangement joins TRBV7-9 to TRBJ1-6; D call uncertain. In germline, CDR1 is SEHNR, CDR2 FQNEAQ (reference sequence). Trimming left V 0 bases short and J 7 bases short, with 7 bases between. The CDR3 sequence is 14 residues long. CDR3 loop: CASSLALGNSPLHF. CDR3 sequence (DNA): TGTGCCAGCAGCTTAGCGCTTGGAAATTCACCCCTCCACTTT.

This clonotype was observed at least ten times. The chain has TRBV11-3 and TRBJ2-1, with a possible D match to TRBD2 (5 bases). Looked up from germline, CDR1 is SGHNT and CDR2 is YENEEA. Trimming removed 5 bases at V and 12 bases at J, with 11 bases between. This CDR3 spans 11 amino acids. The CDR3 here is CASSPKEVQFF. The CDR3, as DNA: TGTGCCAGCAGCCCTAAGGAGGTGCAGTTCTTC.

This clonotype has ten or more counts. This chain links TRBV29-1 with TRBJ2-5, with TRBD2 matching over 12 bases. This CDR3 is 16 amino acids long. Germline trimming cut 2 bases from V and 3 bases from J; bases unmatched to any gene: 7. Germline values: CDR1 SQVTM, CDR2 ANQGSEA. The chain's CDR3 is CSVERLAGGPEETQYF. Written as DNA, the CDR3 is TGCAGCGTTGAACGCCTAGCGGGAGGGCCGGAAGAGACCCAGTACTTC.

The chain joins TRBV7-6 to TRBJ2-2; 8 bases align to TRBD2. The CDR3 contains 17 residues. V dropped 4 bases and J dropped 5; count of bases not matched to a gene: 12. Germline CDR1 SGHVS, CDR2 FNYEAQ. The DNA for the CDR3 is TGTGCCAGCAGCTCCATCCCCAGCGGGGGAGGGACCGGGGAGCTGTTTTTT. Protein: CASSSIPSGGGTGELFF.

Details on this clonotype: Germline is not matched at one junction end, which may reflect a read error. The rearrangement uses TRBV28 and TRBJ2-3; 7 positions agree with TRBD1. Germline loops: CDR1 MDHEN, CDR2 SYDVKM. The CDR3 is 14 amino acids. CDR3 coding DNA: TGTGCCAACAGTTCCACAGGGGGCACAGATACGCAGTATTTT. As protein: CANSSTGGTDTQYF.

This clonotype was found a few times. This chain links TRBV18 with TRBJ2-2; D unresolved. The CDR3 is 13 residues long. The germline V gene has CDR1 KGHSH and CDR2 LQKENI. Trimming cost V 3 bases and J 5 bases, with 7 bases left between them. The CDR3: CASSPERTGELFF. Written as DNA, the CDR3 is TGTGCCAGCTCACCCGAAAGGACCGGGGAGCTGTTTTTT.

There are many counts of this clonotype. The rearrangement links TRBV24-1 to TRBJ2-3; D perhaps matches TRBD1 (7 bases). With 3 bases removed from V and 4 bases from J, the gap between germline ends came to 19 bases. The CDR3 is 17 residues long. Germline CDR1 is KGHDR and CDR2 is SFDVKD. CDR3 sequence (DNA): TGTGCCACCAGTGATGGAGGTAGGGCAGGGGGGCCAGATACGCAGTATTTT. This gives the protein CATSDGGRAGGPDTQYF.

The J gene is TRBJ2-7, the V gene TRBV2, with D hard to call. V gave up 4 bases and J gave up 3 bases, with 19 bases separating them. CDR3 length equals 16 residues. Germline CDR1 SNHLY, CDR2 FYNNEI. In DNA, the CDR3 is TGTGCCAGCAGTGCGTACCTGGCGATTAAAAACTACGAGCAGTACTTC. Translating it yields CASSAYLAIKNYEQYF.

In its sample, this clonotype was seen many times. V usage is TRBV28 and J usage is TRBJ1-2, with 7 bases that match TRBD1. The CDR3 totals 16 residues. Germline CDR1 MDHEN, CDR2 SYDVKM. Germline trimming cut 7 bases from V and 4 bases from J; bases unmatched to any gene: 15. CDR3 in amino acids: CASTLSHPGQLYGYTF. The CDR3, as DNA: TGTGCCAGCACCTTAAGTCATCCGGGACAGCTCTATGGCTACACCTTC.

This clonotype was seen at least ten times. V is TRBV6-1 and J is TRBJ1-5; D gene unclear. The V gene's germline CDR1 is MNHNS and CDR2 SASEGT. Trimming removed 5 bases at V and 6 bases at J, with 11 bases between. The CDR3 runs to 13 residues. The DNA for the CDR3 is TGTGCCAGCAGTTCGGAGTTGGTTCAGCCCCAGCATTTT. Its translation: CASSSELVQPQHF.

The chain combines TRBV11-1 with TRBJ1-1, with D uncertain. Germline V gene sequence: CDR1 SGHAT, CDR2 FQDESV (reference sequence). V lost 4 bases to trimming and J lost 1 base, with 7 bases between them. The CDR3 totals 13 residues. The CDR3 bases are TGTGCCAGCAGCTCCCAGACGAACACTGAAGCTTTCTTT. Translation gives CASSSQTNTEAFF.

Ten or more counts support this clonotype. This rearrangement joins TRBV5-5 to TRBJ1-5; 8 bases match TRBD1. The germline V gene encodes CDR1 SGHKS and CDR2 YYEKEE (reference sequence). The CDR3 has 16 residues. The V segment lost 1 base and the J segment 4 bases; nucleotides outside the gene matches: 7. CDR3 nucleotides: TGTGCCAGCAGCTTGATCGGGGACAGGAATAATCAGCCCCAGCATTTT. Translating gives CASSLIGDRNNQPQHF.

Ten or more counts support this clonotype. DNA for the CDR3: TGTGCCAGCAGTTTATACCCCCCCGCGGGACTAGCGGGAGGGGGGAGCTCCTACAATGAGCAGTTCTTC. Protein sequence: CASSLYPPAGLAGGGSSYNEQFF. V usage is TRBV27 and J usage is TRBJ2-1, with TRBD2 identical over 16 bases. There are 23 residues in the CDR3. The J segment lost 0 bases and the V segment lost 1 base, leaving 15 bases of the junction unmatched. CDR1 is MNHEY and CDR2 is SMNVEV in the germline V gene (reference sequence).

This clonotype was seen only a few times. The CDR3 is CASQGGRPIQYF. CDR3 DNA sequence: TGTGCCAGTCAAGGGGGGCGCCCTATTCAGTACTTC. The chain joins TRBV19 to TRBJ2-4, with D perhaps being TRBD1 or TRBD2 (6 bases each). The CDR3 length is 12 residues. CDR1 is LNHDA and CDR2 is SQIVND in the germline V gene (reference sequence). The germline V and J ends were trimmed by 8 bases and 10 bases, with 15 bases remaining between them.

This clonotype was found many times. This chain joins TRBV7-2 and TRBJ2-7; D is unclear. V was trimmed by 2 bases and J by 2 bases, leaving 13 bases between them. Germline loops: CDR1 SGHTA, CDR2 FQGNSA. The length of the CDR3 is 15 residues. The CDR3 spells CASSLPDPQPYEQYF. For the CDR3, the DNA is TGTGCCAGCAGCTTACCGGACCCTCAACCCTACGAGCAGTACTTC.

This rearrangement joins TRBV18 to TRBJ2-2; D is perhaps TRBD1 (6 bases). V was cut by 6 bases and J by 8 bases, with 19 bases left in between. Germline V gene data show CDR1 as KGHSH and CDR2 as LQKENI. The CDR3 is 15 residues long. CDR3 in DNA: TGTGCCAGCTCGCCCGGGACACACCTTGCGGGGGAGCTGTTTTTT. Residues: CASSPGTHLAGELFF.

This clonotype was observed at least ten times. This chain joins TRBV11-2 and TRBJ1-1; the match to TRBD1 covers 10 bases. The CDR3 runs 15 residues. Germline CDR1 SGHAT, CDR2 FQNNGV. J lost 4 bases, V lost 4 bases, and 6 bases had no gene match. CDR3 amino acids: CASSSSDRGLTEAFF. CDR3 coding DNA: TGTGCCAGCAGCTCATCTGACAGGGGGCTCACTGAAGCTTTCTTT.